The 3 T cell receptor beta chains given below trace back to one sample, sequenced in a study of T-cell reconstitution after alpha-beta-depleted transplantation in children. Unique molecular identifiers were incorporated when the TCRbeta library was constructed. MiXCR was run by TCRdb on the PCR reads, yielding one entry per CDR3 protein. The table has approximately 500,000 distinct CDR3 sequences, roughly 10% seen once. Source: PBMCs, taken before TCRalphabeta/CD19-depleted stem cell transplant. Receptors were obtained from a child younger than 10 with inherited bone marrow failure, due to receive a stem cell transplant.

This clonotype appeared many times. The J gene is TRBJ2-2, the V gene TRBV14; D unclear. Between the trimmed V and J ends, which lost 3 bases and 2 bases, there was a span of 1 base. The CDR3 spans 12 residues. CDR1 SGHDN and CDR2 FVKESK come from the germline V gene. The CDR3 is CASSHNTGELFF. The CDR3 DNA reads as TGTGCCAGCAGCCACAACACCGGGGAGCTGTTTTTT.

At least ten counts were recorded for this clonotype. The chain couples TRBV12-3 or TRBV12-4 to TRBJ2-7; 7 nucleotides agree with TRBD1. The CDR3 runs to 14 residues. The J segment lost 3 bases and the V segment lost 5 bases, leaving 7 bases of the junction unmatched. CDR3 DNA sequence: TGTGCCAGCAGTCGGGACAGCCGAATCTACGAGCAGTACTTC. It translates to CASSRDSRIYEQYF.

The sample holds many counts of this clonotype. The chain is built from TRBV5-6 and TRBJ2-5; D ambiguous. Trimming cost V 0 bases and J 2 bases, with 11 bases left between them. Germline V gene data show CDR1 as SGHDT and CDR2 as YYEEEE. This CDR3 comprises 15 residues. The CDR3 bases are TGTGCCAGCAGCTTGGTGGCAGGTAGACAAGAGACCCAGTACTTC. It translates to CASSLVAGRQETQYF.